Listed here are 20 T cell receptor beta chains from one sample, sequenced in a study of early T cells in non-severe SARS-CoV-2 infection. TCRdb called the 5' RACE reads again in MiXCR, with one record for every CDR3 protein. The sample has roughly 53,000 distinct CDR3 sequences, 10% to 15% seen once. The material was whole blood, obtained at baseline. All receptors derive from an adult who was a healthcare worker with PCR-confirmed SARS-CoV-2 infection or an uninfected control (not recorded which).

This clonotype was counted between two and nine times. The rearrangement links TRBV6-2 or TRBV6-3 to TRBJ2-3; D perhaps matches TRBD2 (5 bases). Germline V gives CDR1 MNHEY, CDR2 SVGEGT. The CDR3 consists of 12 residues. V dropped 7 bases and J dropped 7 bases, with 12 bases sitting between them. CDR3 in DNA: TGTGCCAGCATGAGCGGTTCGTATACGCAGTATTTT. Translation: CASMSGSYTQYF.

This clonotype has only a few counts. The chain employs TRBV9 and TRBJ1-5; the D is unclear. V was clipped by 0 bases and J by 4 bases, with 5 bases between them. The CDR3 length is 13 residues. Per germline, CDR1 SGDLS and CDR2 YYNGEE. The CDR3 nucleotides read TGTGCCAGCAGCGTAGGGGTAAATCAGCCCCAGCATTTT. Translation: CASSVGVNQPQHF.

This clonotype appeared many times. This chain uses TRBV25-1 with TRBJ2-3; a possible D gene is TRBD2 (6 bases). CDR3 length: 15 residues. Trimming cost V 2 bases and J 0 bases, with 9 bases left between them. From germline, CDR1 is MGHDK and CDR2 SYGVNS. The CDR3 sequence is CASSERAGSTDTQYF. The CDR3 region has the DNA TGTGCCAGCAGTGAAAGGGCGGGAAGCACAGATACGCAGTATTTT.

This clonotype was seen at least ten times. V is TRBV20-1 and J is TRBJ2-1; D assignment may be TRBD1 or TRBD2 (6 bases each). The CDR3 has 15 amino acids. V dropped 4 bases and J dropped 6 bases, with 19 bases sitting between them. Looked up from germline, CDR1 is DFQATT and CDR2 is SNEGSKA (reference sequence). The CDR3 bases are TGCAGTGCTACAATGACTAGGGGGGCCCTCAATGAGCAGTTCTTC. Amino acid sequence: CSATMTRGALNEQFF.

This clonotype was seen more than once but under ten times. This sequence joins TRBV6-5 and TRBJ2-5; tentative D call: TRBD2 (5 bases). Looked up from germline, CDR1 is MNHEY and CDR2 is SVGAGI. CDR3 size: 14 residues. The V and J ends lost 5 bases and 1 base respectively, with 11 bases between them. CDR3 in DNA: TGTGCCAGCAGTCGGGGTGGGCCCCAAGAGACCCAGTACTTC. This sequence encodes CASSRGGPQETQYF.

This clonotype has more than one count but fewer than ten. The chain links TRBV20-1 to TRBJ2-2; no firm D call. The CDR3 runs to 14 residues. Germline CDR1 and CDR2: DFQATT and SNEGSKA (reference sequence). V was clipped by 3 bases and J by 1 base, with 9 bases between them. The CDR3 DNA is TGCAGTGCTAGGGCCGACGGGAACACCGGGGAGCTGTTTTTT. The encoded protein is CSARADGNTGELFF.

The table lists this clonotype with many counts. The chain links TRBV19 to TRBJ2-5; 8 nucleotides align to TRBD2. Germline CDR1 reads LNHDA; CDR2 reads SQIVND (reference sequence). Trimming cost V 9 bases and J 3 bases; bases outside gene matches: 9. The CDR3 runs to 14 residues. The CDR3 region has the DNA TGTGCCAGCAAGATTAGCGGGGTTGAAGAGACCCAGTACTTC. It codes for CASKISGVEETQYF. The whole variable domain, filled in from reference TRBV19 and TRBJ2-5, reads DGGITQSPKYLFRKEGQNVTLSCEQNLNHDAMYWYRQDPGQGLRLIYYSQIVNDFQKGDIAEGYSVSREKKESFPLTVTSAQKNPTAFYLCASKISGVEETQYFGPGTRLLVL.

Only one count was recorded for this clonotype. The chain employs TRBV19 and TRBJ2-7, with 7 positions matching TRBD2. The CDR3 runs 15 residues. CDR1 LNHDA and CDR2 SQIVND come from the germline V gene (reference sequence). J was trimmed by 3 bases and V by 8 bases; bases with no gene match: 13. CDR3 residues: CASADRPAGYYEQYF. In nucleotides, the CDR3 is TGTGCCAGTGCCGACCGACCAGCGGGGTACTACGAGCAGTACTTC.

This clonotype was counted many times. The chain is built from TRBV6-2 or TRBV6-3 and TRBJ2-5; unclear D gene. CDR1 and CDR2 from the germline V gene are MNHEY and SVGEGT. The ends were cut back, 0 bases at V and 5 bases at J, with 4 bases in the middle. The CDR3 totals 12 residues. CDR3 DNA sequence: TGTGCCAGCAGTTACTCGCCCGAGACCCAGTACTTC. Encoded protein: CASSYSPETQYF.

In this sample, this clonotype turned up many times. The chain links TRBV9 to TRBJ2-5, with 9 bases that match TRBD2. V was pared by 4 bases and J by 1 base, with 5 bases of the junction left unmatched. CDR3 length: 15 amino acids. Germline CDR1 SGDLS, CDR2 YYNGEE. The CDR3 sequence is CASSPLAGSQETQYF. CDR3 in DNA: TGTGCCAGCAGCCCTCTAGCGGGATCCCAAGAGACCCAGTACTTC.

The gene calls are TRBV4-1 and TRBJ2-1, with TRBD2 identical over 7 bases. CDR1 MGHRA and CDR2 YSYEKL come from the germline V gene. The V and J ends lost 1 base and 7 bases, in that order; junction bases with no gene match: 10. The CDR3 has 16 amino acids. The CDR3 DNA follows: TGCGCCAGCAGCCAAGCGCTAAGCGGGAAGCTTAATGAGCAGTTCTTC. Translating gives CASSQALSGKLNEQFF.

This clonotype showed up just a few times. The gene calls are TRBV3-1 and TRBJ1-2; perhaps TRBD1 as D (5 bases). There are 16 residues in the CDR3. Germline V gene data show CDR1 as LGHDT and CDR2 as YNNKEL (reference sequence). The V end was cut by 2 bases, the J end by 4 bases, with 17 bases between. The CDR3 region is CASSQNNRLGTYGYTF. Written as DNA, the CDR3 is TGTGCCAGCAGCCAAAATAACAGGTTAGGGACCTATGGCTACACCTTC.

Only a few counts were recorded for this clonotype. This chain connects TRBV5-6 to TRBJ2-3; 9 nucleotides line up with TRBD2. Germline V gene sequence: CDR1 SGHDT, CDR2 YYEEEE. The V segment lost 3 bases and the J segment 6 bases; nucleotides outside the gene matches: 5. CDR3 size: 14 residues. The DNA for the CDR3 is TGTGCCAGCAGCTGGGTAGCGGGAGAGGATACGCAGTATTTT. Its protein is CASSWVAGEDTQYF.

In its sample, this clonotype was seen many times. The J gene is TRBJ2-3, the V gene TRBV7-3; either TRBD1 or TRBD2 may supply D (6 bases each). The CDR3 is made up of 17 amino acids. V was cut by 5 bases and J by 1 base, with 19 bases left in between. Germline-derived CDR1 and CDR2 are SGHTA and FQGTGA. CDR3 sequence reads: CASSRPRRGRGTDTQYF. The DNA of the CDR3 is TGTGCCAGCAGCCGCCCACGTCGGGGGCGGGGCACAGATACGCAGTATTTT.

There are many counts of this clonotype. The chain uses TRBV20-1 and TRBJ2-1, with D possibly being TRBD1 (6 bases). The CDR3 totals 15 residues. V was shortened by 6 bases and J by 3 bases, with 18 bases between the two germline ends. Germline V gene data show CDR1 as DFQATT and CDR2 as SNEGSKA (reference sequence). The CDR3 DNA is TGCAGTGCGACAGAGATCGGGACACACTACAATGAGCAGTTCTTC. This encodes CSATEIGTHYNEQFF.

This clonotype was seen at least ten times. The V gene is TRBV12-3 or TRBV12-4, the J gene TRBJ2-1; TRBD1 agrees at 7 bases. Germline trimming cut 0 bases from V and 8 bases from J; bases unmatched to any gene: 10. This CDR3 spans 16 amino acids. This CDR3 reads CASSLAGQGVRDEQFF. CDR3 DNA sequence: TGTGCCAGCAGTTTAGCGGGGCAGGGGGTAAGGGATGAGCAGTTCTTC.

This clonotype was detected ten times or more. V gene TRBV7-2 combines with J gene TRBJ2-3; D not resolved. V was trimmed by 2 bases and J by 1 base, leaving 13 bases between them. The CDR3 is 16 amino acids. Germline CDR1 is SGHTA and CDR2 is FQGNSA. CDR3 amino acids: CASSLQLIVGTDTQYF. The DNA for the CDR3 is TGTGCCAGCAGCTTACAGTTGATAGTAGGCACAGATACGCAGTATTTT.

A few counts support this clonotype. The chain combines TRBV27 with TRBJ2-7; TRBD2 aligns across 7 bases. The length of the CDR3 is 13 residues. Germline CDR1 and CDR2: MNHEY and SMNVEV (reference sequence). V was clipped by 5 bases and J by 8 bases; unmatched bases: 9. The CDR3 here is CASSPGAGVKQYF. CDR3 nucleotide sequence: TGTGCCAGCAGTCCCGGGGCGGGAGTAAAGCAGTACTTC.

This clonotype was counted only a few times. This sequence joins TRBV5-1 and TRBJ2-5; D unresolved. Germline V lookup: CDR1 SGHRS, CDR2 YFSETQ. The CDR3 covers 13 residues. V lost 4 bases and J 5 bases, leaving 12 bases between the germline ends. The DNA of the CDR3 is TGCGCCAGCAGCCCACCCACTATGGAGACCCAGTACTTC. It codes for CASSPPTMETQYF.

The chain has TRBV18 and TRBJ2-5; D call uncertain. The ends were cut back, 2 bases at V and 2 bases at J, with 9 bases in the middle. The CDR3 is made up of 14 amino acids. Germline V gives CDR1 KGHSH, CDR2 LQKENI. CDR3 coding DNA: TGTGCCAGCTCACCAGGACCCGTTCAAGAGACCCAGTACTTC. This codes for CASSPGPVQETQYF.